Presented here are 26 T cell receptor beta chains from one specimen sequenced in a study of cytomegalovirus exposure and HLA in healthy donors (dated by TCRdb to the late 2010s). Preparation of the library involved the immunoSEQ multiplex PCR assay. For the multiplex PCR, a mixture combining 60 forward primers for TCR Vbeta segments and 13 reverse primers for TCR Jbeta segments was used. The table comes from immuneACCESS by way of TCRdb, which keeps in-frame sequences with V and J called. Part of the clones is missing from these tables; in studies checked, under half for an unresolved V gene and the rest for unknown reasons. This sample lists about 140,000 clones; 75% to 80% were detected once. The ten largest clones take up less than 5% of the sample. Sequencing was carried out using PBMCs. These receptors were taken from a male donor in good health and CMV-seronegative.

The chain carries TRBV28 and TRBJ2-7; D gene unclear. The CDR3 runs 12 residues. Germline CDR1 is MDHEN and CDR2 is SYDVKM. Trimming took off 5 bases at V and 6 bases at J, with 11 bases between the two ends. This CDR3 is CASSPQSREQYF. The CDR3 bases are TGTGCCAGCAGTCCACAGAGTCGCGAGCAGTACTTC. The entire variable domain, with the rest obtained from reference TRBV28 and TRBJ2-7, is as follows: DVKVTQSSRYLVKRTGEKVFLECVQDMDHENMFWYRQDPGLGLRLIYFSYDVKMKEKGDIPEGYSVSREKKERFSLILESASTNQTSMYLCASSPQSREQYFGPGTRLTVT.

The chain links TRBV7-3 to TRBJ1-1; the match to TRBD1 covers 9 bases. Germline V lookup: CDR1 SGHTA, CDR2 FQGTGA. With V trimmed by 1 base and J by 1 base, 7 bases remained unmatched. The CDR3 is made up of 17 amino acids. CDR3 nucleotide sequence: TGTGCCAGCAGCTTAAAACTGGGGACAGGGAGGAACACTGAAGCTTTCTTT. This sequence encodes CASSLKLGTGRNTEAFF.

The chain carries TRBV4-2 and TRBJ1-5, with unresolved D. The germline gives CDR1 LGHNA, CDR2 YNFKEQ. This CDR3 region has 16 residues. Trimming left V 3 bases short and J 4 bases short, with 16 bases between. The CDR3 DNA reads as TGTGCCAGCAGCCATGCATTTGACGGGGTAAATCAGCCCCAGCATTTT. Protein: CASSHAFDGVNQPQHF.

The chain links TRBV5-1 to TRBJ2-3, with TRBD1 matching 7 bases. This CDR3 spans 16 amino acids. Germline assignment: CDR1 SGHRS and CDR2 YFSETQ. V lost 1 base, J lost 2 bases, and 7 bases stayed unmatched. The CDR3 DNA reads TGCGCCAGCAGCTTGTGGGGACAGCGTAACACAGATACGCAGTATTTT. It codes for CASSLWGQRNTDTQYF.

The chain carries TRBV6-5 and TRBJ2-5; TRBD1 matches 12 bases. The CDR3 extends over 15 amino acids. The germline V gene has CDR1 MNHEY and CDR2 SVGAGI. V was clipped by 6 bases and J by 5 bases; unmatched bases: 7. This CDR3 reads CASRPGQGAGETQYF. In DNA form, the CDR3 reads TGTGCCAGCAGACCGGGACAGGGGGCTGGGGAGACCCAGTACTTC.

The gene calls are TRBV7-3 and TRBJ2-2; the D gene is possibly TRBD2 (6 bases). CDR1 is SGHTA, CDR2 FQGTGA, per germline. The CDR3 spans 15 residues. Trimming cost V 0 bases and J 6 bases, with 11 bases left between them. CDR3 in DNA: TGTGCCAGCAGCTTAACGGGGGGACCCGCCGGGGAGCTGTTTTTT. It yields the protein CASSLTGGPAGELFF.

This clone occurred a few times. The chain combines TRBV11-2 with TRBJ1-2; 8 bases align to TRBD1. Per germline, CDR1 SGHAT and CDR2 FQNNGV. With 4 bases clipped from V and 3 bases from J, the junction kept 13 bases outside the gene matches. There are 17 residues in the CDR3. This CDR3 is CASSSIVTGQGDYGYTF. The CDR3 DNA reads as TGTGCCAGCAGCTCGATCGTTACTGGACAGGGTGACTATGGCTACACCTTC.

The chain links TRBV7-9 to TRBJ1-2; possibly TRBD1 for D (5 bases). There are 13 residues in the CDR3. Germline CDR1 SEHNR, CDR2 FQNEAQ (reference sequence). V was cut by 5 bases and J by 6 bases, with 13 bases left in between. The CDR3 sequence: CASSRGTLDGYTF. Here the CDR3 DNA reads TGTGCCAGCAGCCGCGGGACGTTGGATGGCTACACCTTC.

This chain links TRBV5-1 with TRBJ2-3; 9 positions match TRBD1. The CDR3 is 16 residues long. V was clipped by 1 base and J by 4 bases; unmatched bases: 7. Germline-derived CDR1 and CDR2 are SGHRS and YFSETQ. The CDR3 here is CASSLRLGQGADTQYF. CDR3 nucleotide sequence: TGCGCCAGCAGCTTGAGATTGGGACAGGGAGCAGATACGCAGTATTTT.

The count of this clone is one. V and J are TRBV29-1 and TRBJ1-1; tentatively, D is TRBD1 (5 bases). The CDR3 loop spans 12 amino acids. Trimming left V 6 bases short and J 1 base short, with 9 bases between. The germline V gene has CDR1 SQVTM and CDR2 ANQGSEA. CDR3 DNA: TGCAGCGTGGGACTTAGGAACACTGAAGCTTTCTTT. Translation: CSVGLRNTEAFF.

The chain employs TRBV19 and TRBJ1-1; the match to TRBD1 covers 8 bases. Germline V lookup: CDR1 LNHDA, CDR2 SQIVND (reference sequence). The CDR3 covers 15 residues. V shed 4 bases, J shed 1 base, and the junction held 5 bases outside the gene matches. CDR3 nucleotide sequence: TGTGCCAGTAGTACCTCGGACAGGGCGAACACTGAAGCTTTCTTT. This codes for CASSTSDRANTEAFF.

The chain combines TRBV5-4 with TRBJ1-3; D might be TRBD1 (5 bases). CDR3 length: 16 residues. V was cut by 4 bases and J by 0 bases, with 14 bases left in between. Looked up from germline, CDR1 is SGHNT and CDR2 is YYREEE (reference sequence). CDR3 nucleotides: TGTGCCAGCAGCCCGACAGTCTTTCCCTCTGGAAACACCATATATTTT. This translates into CASSPTVFPSGNTIYF.

The chain combines TRBV4-1 with TRBJ2-1, with D perhaps matching TRBD2 (6 bases). Per germline, CDR1 MGHRA and CDR2 YSYEKL. This CDR3 is built from 15 residues. Trimming left V 0 bases short and J 3 bases short, with 9 bases between. Here the CDR3 reads CASSQDWRDYNEQFF. CDR3 DNA: TGCGCCAGCAGCCAAGATTGGCGGGACTACAATGAGCAGTTCTTC.

The chain carries TRBV6-1 and TRBJ2-7; TRBD1 might be the D (5 bases). V dropped 5 bases and J dropped 2 bases, with 16 bases sitting between them. The CDR3 runs 15 residues. Germline V gene sequence: CDR1 MNHNS, CDR2 SASEGT. This CDR3 reads CASSHWQGNTYEQYF. The CDR3 DNA reads TGTGCCAGCAGTCACTGGCAGGGTAATACCTACGAGCAGTACTTC.

The rearrangement uses TRBV11-1 and TRBJ2-5; 9 nucleotides match TRBD2. V shed 2 bases and J 5 bases; nucleotides not matched to a gene: 3. Germline assignment: CDR1 SGHAT and CDR2 FQDESV (reference sequence). The CDR3 spans 14 residues. CDR3 DNA sequence: TGTGCCAGCAGCTTACTAGCGGGGTATGAGACCCAGTACTTC. Translation gives CASSLLAGYETQYF.

The rearrangement uses TRBV9 and TRBJ2-1, with 9 bases aligning to TRBD2. Germline trimming cut 0 bases from V and 7 bases from J; bases unmatched to any gene: 8. This CDR3 spans 16 amino acids. The germline V gene encodes CDR1 SGDLS and CDR2 YYNGEE. The chain's CDR3 is CASSVESSGRSNEQFF. The CDR3 region has the DNA TGTGCCAGCAGCGTAGAGAGTAGCGGGAGATCAAATGAGCAGTTCTTC.

Only a few counts were recorded for this clone. CDR3 residues: CASSSQGSPYNEQFF. CDR3 in DNA: TGTGCCAGCAGCTCCCAGGGTAGCCCCTACAATGAGCAGTTCTTC. The chain combines TRBV6-5 with TRBJ2-1; D possibly corresponds to TRBD1 (5 bases). Germline-derived CDR1 and CDR2 are MNHEY and SVGAGI. The CDR3 sequence is 15 residues long. V lost 6 bases and J lost 2, with 14 bases in between.

This rearrangement joins TRBV7-3 to TRBJ2-7, with 10 bases matching TRBD2. The V gene end was trimmed by 2 bases and the J gene end by 0 bases; junction bases not matched to a gene: 1. The CDR3 has 15 amino acids. The germline V gene has CDR1 SGHTA and CDR2 FQGTGA. The CDR3, as DNA: TGTGCCAGCAGCTTAGCTAGCGGGAGCTCCTACGAGCAGTACTTC. Translated: CASSLASGSSYEQYF.

The chain recombines TRBV6-5 with TRBJ2-1, with D possibly being TRBD2 (6 bases). Germline V lookup: CDR1 MNHEY, CDR2 SVGAGI. The CDR3 contains 14 residues. Trimming cost V 6 bases and J 7 bases, with 16 bases left between them. This chain's CDR3 is CASRAPGTQNEQFF. The CDR3 DNA sequence: TGTGCCAGCAGGGCCCCCGGGACTCAGAATGAGCAGTTCTTC.

This clone is a singleton in its sample. The chain links TRBV7-9 to TRBJ1-5; D unresolved. Germline loops: CDR1 SEHNR, CDR2 FQNEAQ (reference sequence). Trimming removed 5 bases at V and 3 bases at J, with 8 bases between. There are 13 residues in the CDR3. CDR3 DNA: TGTGCCAGCAGCCCTAGTCCCAATCAGCCCCAGCATTTT. It is translated as CASSPSPNQPQHF.

The chain is built from TRBV4-2 and TRBJ2-5, with 9 bases aligning to TRBD2. Losses at the gene ends were 0 bases for V and 5 bases for J; bases not matched to a gene: 4. The germline V gene has CDR1 LGHNA and CDR2 YNFKEQ. The CDR3 has 15 amino acids. CDR3 in amino acids: CASSQEVSGSETQYF. CDR3 in DNA: TGTGCCAGCAGCCAAGAGGTTAGCGGGAGTGAGACCCAGTACTTC.

This chain links TRBV29-1 with TRBJ2-1, with 8 nucleotides matching TRBD1. J lost 10 bases, V lost 8 bases, and 13 bases had no gene match. CDR1 and CDR2 from the germline V gene are SQVTM and ANQGSEA. This CDR3 comprises 13 residues. Written as DNA, the CDR3 is TGCAGCAGTTGTCCAGGGGGCAAGAAAGAGCAGTTCTTC. Translated: CSSCPGGKKEQFF.

The chain links TRBV13 to TRBJ1-4; 9 positions match TRBD1. CDR3 size: 17 residues. J was trimmed by 1 base and V by 7 bases; bases with no gene match: 10. The germline V gene has CDR1 PRHDT and CDR2 FYEKMQ (reference sequence). For the CDR3, the DNA is TGTGCCAGCACCACTACAGGGGGCGAGGTAACTAATGAAAAACTGTTTTTT. This translates into CASTTTGGEVTNEKLFF.

This chain links TRBV29-1 with TRBJ1-1; D gene uncertain. CDR1 is SQVTM and CDR2 is ANQGSEA in the germline V gene. Between the trimmed V and J ends, which lost 3 bases and 0 bases, there was a span of 8 bases. CDR3 size: 13 residues. As DNA, the CDR3 is TGCAGCGTTGAGAGAGTGATGAACACTGAAGCTTTCTTT. Protein product: CSVERVMNTEAFF.

V usage is TRBV27 and J usage is TRBJ2-2, with 8 bases matching TRBD1. Germline lookup yields CDR1 MNHEY and CDR2 SMNVEV (reference sequence). The CDR3 contains 17 residues. Trimming at V came to 2 bases and at J to 4 bases, leaving 9 bases not matched to a gene. In nucleotides, the CDR3 is TGTGCCAGCAGTTTACCCCAGACAGGGGTGGTCACCGGGGAGCTGTTTTTT. This gives the protein CASSLPQTGVVTGELFF.

There are a few counts of this clone. The V gene is TRBV6-5, the J gene TRBJ1-1; D not resolved. Trimming left V 11 bases short and J 6 bases short, with 13 bases between. Germline V gene sequence: CDR1 MNHEY, CDR2 SVGAGI. The CDR3 has 11 amino acids. CDR3 DNA sequence: TGTGCCTCTGAGGGCGCTTCTGAAGCTTTCTTT. Amino acids: CASEGASEAFF.